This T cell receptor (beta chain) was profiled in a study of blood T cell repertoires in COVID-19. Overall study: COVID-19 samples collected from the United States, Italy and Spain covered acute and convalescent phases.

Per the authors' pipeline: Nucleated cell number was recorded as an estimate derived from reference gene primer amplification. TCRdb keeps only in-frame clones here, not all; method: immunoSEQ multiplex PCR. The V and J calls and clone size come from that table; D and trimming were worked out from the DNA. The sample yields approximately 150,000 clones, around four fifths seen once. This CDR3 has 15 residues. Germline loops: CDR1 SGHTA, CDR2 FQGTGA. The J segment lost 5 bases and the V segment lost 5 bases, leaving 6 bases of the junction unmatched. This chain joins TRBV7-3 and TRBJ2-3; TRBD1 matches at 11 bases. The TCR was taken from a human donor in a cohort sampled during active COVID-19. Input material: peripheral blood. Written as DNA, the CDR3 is TGTGCCAGCAGCCCTGGACAGGGGGCTGAAGATACGCAGTATTTT. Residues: CASSPGQGAEDTQYF.